The rows below give T cell receptor beta chains drawn from one sample of a study of post-analysis software for immune sequencing data. Each CDR3 protein gets one entry after TCRdb re-called the PCR reads with MiXCR. This sample carries fewer than 850,000 distinct CDR3 sequences, approximately 30% of them seen once, and the ten largest clones take approximately 0.6%. Sequencing was performed on blood. The receptors derive from a girl between 10 and 17 years old with multiple sclerosis. Each CDR3 is given with its conserved first and last residue. A D gene is named only where the DNA matches it firmly. Expanded clones are given a class, and other clones once, few, many or no size at all.

clone size,D gene,J gene,V gene,CDR3 DNA,CDR3 protein
few,TRBD2,TRBJ2-7,TRBV20-1,TGCAGTGCTAGGGACTCAGGGACTAGTTTTACCTACGAGCAGTACTTC,CSARDSGTSFTYEQYF
-,-,TRBJ2-1,TRBV7-3,TGTGCCAGCAGCTTATTGGGGACTGGCGGTGAGCAGTTCTTC,CASSLLGTGGEQFF
few,-,TRBJ1-4,TRBV20-1,TGCAGTGCCAAACCCCGTGAAAAACTGTTTTTT,CSAKPREKLFF
-,TRBD1,TRBJ2-4,TRBV7-9,TGTGCCAGCAGCCACCCGGGACAGGGGTGGGAGCAGTACTTC,CASSHPGQGWEQYF
-,TRBD1,TRBJ1-1,TRBV27,TGTGCCAGCAGTTTATTGTTAACAGGGGGCGTGGGTCTCTCTGAAGCTTTCTTT,CASSLLLTGGVGLSEAFF
-,-,TRBJ2-1,TRBV5-1,TGCGCCAGCAGCTTGGAAGTGAGCGGGGAGCAGTTCTTC,CASSLEVSGEQFF
few,-,TRBJ2-5,TRBV4-2,TGTGCCAGCAGCCTTACGAGGGGGACTCAAGAGACCCAGTACTTC,CASSLTRGTQETQYF
-,-,TRBJ2-7,TRBV28,TGTACCAGCGGCCAGGGCGACGAGCAGTACTTC,CTSGQGDEQYF
-,-,TRBJ1-5,TRBV20-1,TGCAGTGCTAGAGATCAGTTGGTTCCTGGGGCCGGGAGCAATCAGCCCCAGCATTTT,CSARDQLVPGAGSNQPQHF
-,TRBD2,TRBJ2-1,TRBV6-5,TGTGCCAGCAGTTACCTTCCCCGGGGGGCGGGAGGCGACAATGAGCAGTTCTTC,CASSYLPRGAGGDNEQFF
-,TRBD1,TRBJ1-1,TRBV12-3/TRBV12-4,TGTGCCAGCAGTCCAAGGGACAGGGAGATAACTGAAGCTTTCTTT,CASSPRDREITEAFF
few,TRBD1,TRBJ1-4,TRBV28,TGTGCCAGCCAGGGGGCGAGGTCTAATGAAAAACTGTTTTTT,CASQGARSNEKLFF
few,-,TRBJ1-1,TRBV4-1,TGCGCCAGCAGCCAAGTCGCGGCAGAAGATGAAGCTTTCTTT,CASSQVAAEDEAFF
few,TRBD1,TRBJ2-4,TRBV11-1,TGTGCCAGCAGCTTTAACCGGGACAGTAATCTTCAGTACTTC,CASSFNRDSNLQYF
-,-,TRBJ2-7,TRBV12-3/TRBV12-4,TGTGCCAGCAGTCCCGACAACTACGAGCAGTACTTC,CASSPDNYEQYF
few,TRBD2,TRBJ2-4,TRBV7-2,TGTGCCAGCAGCTTAGGCTGGGCGGGAGGGGGCAAAAACATTCAGTACTTC,CASSLGWAGGGKNIQYF
-,TRBD2,TRBJ2-3,TRBV9,TGTGCCGGCAGCCCGGCCAGCGGGGGGTACACAGATACGCAGTATTTT,CAGSPASGGYTDTQYF
few,TRBD1,TRBJ1-5,TRBV11-2,TGTGCCAGCAGCCGGGACAGGGTGCGGCAGCCCCAGCATTTT,CASSRDRVRQPQHF
-,-,TRBJ1-1,TRBV20-1,TGCAGTGCTAGTACCAACCTGAACACTGAAGCTTTCTTT,CSASTNLNTEAFF
few,TRBD2,TRBJ2-1,TRBV27,TGTGCCAGCAGGGACCCGGGACTAAGTTTATCCAATGAGCAGTTCTTC,CASRDPGLSLSNEQFF
many,TRBD2,TRBJ2-3,TRBV5-1,TGCGCCAGCAGCCCTAAGACTAGCGGGAGTCGCACAGATACGCAGTATTTT,CASSPKTSGSRTDTQYF
once,TRBD2,TRBJ2-3,TRBV20-1,TGCAGTGCTAGAGGCGCGGGGGGCGCAGATACGCAGTATTTT,CSARGAGGADTQYF
-,-,TRBJ1-3,TRBV6-6,TGTGCCAGCAGGGGGACGGAGAGAGCTGGAAACACCATATATTTT,CASRGTERAGNTIYF
few,TRBD2,TRBJ2-1,TRBV20-1,TGCAGTGCTAGAGCCGAACTAGCGGGAGCCTACAATGAGCAGTTCTTC,CSARAELAGAYNEQFF
-,TRBD2,TRBJ2-5,TRBV6-2/TRBV6-3,TGTGTCAGCAGTCCGGGACTAGCGGGAGGTAGAAAAGAGACCCAGTACTTC,CVSSPGLAGGRKETQYF
-,-,TRBJ2-2,TRBV5-1,TGCGCCAGCAGCGCCGGACAGTTGGGTGGATCTAACACCGGGGAGCTGTTTTTT,CASSAGQLGGSNTGELFF
few,-,TRBJ1-5,TRBV28,TGTGCCAGCTTACTAGCGGGGAATCAGCCCCAGCATTTT,CASLLAGNQPQHF
-,TRBD2,TRBJ2-7,TRBV3-1,TGTGCCAGCAGCCAAGCGCTAGCGGTCTACGAGCAGTACTTC,CASSQALAVYEQYF
few,-,TRBJ2-2,TRBV29-1,TGCAGCGTTGGGACCTCCGGGGAGCTGTTTTTT,CSVGTSGELFF
-,TRBD2,TRBJ2-7,TRBV7-2,TGTGCCAGCAGTCCGGGGGCGGGAGGGCCCTACGAGCAGTACTTC,CASSPGAGGPYEQYF
few,TRBD2,TRBJ2-1,TRBV29-1,TGCAGCGTTGAGGGACTAGCGGGATTTCGGAATGAGCAGTTCTTC,CSVEGLAGFRNEQFF
few,-,TRBJ2-5,TRBV6-1,TGTGCCAGCCGACGGACGGAACAAGAGACCCAGTACTTC,CASRRTEQETQYF
-,TRBD2,TRBJ2-1,TRBV20-1,TGCAGTGCTAGAGCGCCTCTAGCGGGAGTCAGGGATGAGCAGTTCTTC,CSARAPLAGVRDEQFF
-,TRBD1,TRBJ2-7,TRBV10-2,TGCGCCAGCAGGGACAGGGCCGGGGGTTCCTACGAGCAGTACTTC,CASRDRAGGSYEQYF
-,TRBD1,TRBJ1-2,TRBV4-3,TGCGCCAGCAACCAAGACAGGGAGGTCGACTATGGCTACACCTTC,CASNQDREVDYGYTF
-,-,TRBJ2-5,TRBV7-2,TGTGCCAGCAGCTTACGGTCCAACGACCAAGAGACCCAGTACTTC,CASSLRSNDQETQYF
few,TRBD1,TRBJ2-1,TRBV4-2,TGTGCCAGCAGCCGCCGGACAGGGGAGGACAATGAGCAGTTCTTC,CASSRRTGEDNEQFF
-,-,TRBJ2-7,TRBV29-1,TGCAGCGTTCTAAAGGGCGAGCAGTACTTC,CSVLKGEQYF
many,-,TRBJ2-3,TRBV29-1,TGCAGCGTCCGAGAGGGAGATACGCAGTATTTT,CSVREGDTQYF
-,TRBD1,TRBJ2-7,TRBV20-1,TGCAGTGCTAGATCCGTACGAGGGGGCCCCTACAATGAGCAGTACTTC,CSARSVRGGPYNEQYF
-,-,TRBJ2-3,TRBV7-9,TGTGCCAGCAGCCCCTCGGGACCTGGCACAGATACGCAGTATTTT,CASSPSGPGTDTQYF
few,-,TRBJ2-4,TRBV18,TGTGCCAGCTCACCCGAGACCGACCTGGACGGGGTTCAGTACTTC,CASSPETDLDGVQYF
-,-,TRBJ2-1,TRBV5-1,TGCGCCAGCAGGCAGACAGCGTCGAACTCCTACAATGAGCAGTTCTTC,CASRQTASNSYNEQFF
-,-,TRBJ1-6,TRBV15,TGTGCCACCAGCAGAGACCGGGGAAAGAATTCACCCCTCCACTTT,CATSRDRGKNSPLHF
-,TRBD1,TRBJ1-4,TRBV5-1,TGCGCCAGCAGCTGGGGACTCGACAGGGTTGATGAAAAACTGTTTTTT,CASSWGLDRVDEKLFF
many,-,TRBJ2-3,TRBV14,TGTGCCAGCAGCCAAGATTTGGGGGCAGATACGCAGTATTTT,CASSQDLGADTQYF
-,-,TRBJ2-7,TRBV28,TGTGCCAGCAGTTTACCCGTAGGGAGCTCCTACGAGCAGTACTTC,CASSLPVGSSYEQYF
many,-,TRBJ2-3,TRBV29-1,TGCAGCGTAGCCGGACAGTACACAGATACGCAGTATTTT,CSVAGQYTDTQYF
-,-,TRBJ2-5,TRBV20-1,TGCAGTGCTAGAGGTGAAGGGGGACAAGAGACCCAGTACTTC,CSARGEGGQETQYF
-,-,TRBJ2-3,TRBV7-9,TGTGCCAGCAGCACCGACACGAATACGCAGTATTTT,CASSTDTNTQYF
few,TRBD1,TRBJ2-5,TRBV7-2,TGTGCCAGCAGCTTAGGGCTGACAGGGGGCTTGGAGACCCAGTACTTC,CASSLGLTGGLETQYF
few,-,TRBJ2-3,TRBV28,TGTGCCAGCAGTGAGGGGATCACAGATACGCAGTATTTT,CASSEGITDTQYF
few,TRBD1,TRBJ2-1,TRBV24-1,TGTGCCACCAGTGATTTGTCCCCGGGGACAGGCACCTTCAATGAGCAGTTCTTC,CATSDLSPGTGTFNEQFF
-,TRBD2,TRBJ2-3,TRBV11-3,TGTGCCAGCAGTTCCCCAACGGGGGGGACCACAGATACGCAGTATTTT,CASSSPTGGTTDTQYF
few,-,TRBJ2-7,TRBV20-1,TGCAGTGCTGGAGCCCCTATGGTAGTATACGAGCAGTACTTC,CSAGAPMVVYEQYF